Below are 13 T cell receptor beta chains sequenced from a single sample in a study of control samples from healthy donors and cancer patients. Clones were sequenced by immunoSEQ multiplex PCR, and TCRdb holds only the in-frame ones, with some missing. The sample includes around 110,000 clones, more than 85% of them seen just once. The sample was blood. The receptors were sampled from a man aged 25-40 years in good health.

The chain recombines TRBV15 with TRBJ2-3; 7 nucleotides match TRBD1. The CDR3 extends over 15 amino acids. With 3 bases clipped from V and 5 bases from J, the junction kept 8 bases outside the gene matches. CDR1 and CDR2 (germline): LNHNV, YYDKDF (reference sequence). CDR3 sequence: CATSSPRGSGDTQYF. CDR3 in DNA: TGTGCCACCAGCAGCCCCAGGGGGTCGGGAGATACGCAGTATTTT.

This chain uses TRBV9 with TRBJ2-3; perhaps TRBD1 as D (5 bases). Between the trimmed V and J ends, which lost 3 bases and 1 base, there was a span of 12 bases. The germline V gene encodes CDR1 SGDLS and CDR2 YYNGEE. The CDR3 loop spans 15 amino acids. Written as DNA, the CDR3 is TGTGCCAGCAGCGAACCAGGGTCCCGCACAGATACGCAGTATTTT. Translated: CASSEPGSRTDTQYF.

Of note for this clone: Additional DNA sequences in this sample encode the identical CDR3. This chain connects TRBV19 to TRBJ2-7; no firm D call. Looked up from germline, CDR1 is LNHDA and CDR2 is SQIVND (reference sequence). The CDR3 spans 13 residues. In DNA form, the CDR3 reads TGTGCCAGTGGTAGGCCTGCAACCTACGAGCAATACGTC. Residues: CASGRPATYEQYV.

Here the CDR3 reads CASSQTQGNNSPLHF. The CDR3 DNA sequence: TGTGCCAGCAGCCAGACACAGGGAAATAATTCACCCCTCCACTTT. The genes are TRBV4-2 and TRBJ1-6; D may be TRBD1 (6 bases). V was cut by 3 bases and J by 5 bases, with 11 bases left in between. This CDR3 contains 15 residues. Germline CDR1 reads LGHNA; CDR2 reads YNFKEQ.

V is TRBV9 and J is TRBJ2-7; D is unclear. Germline loops: CDR1 SGDLS, CDR2 YYNGEE. The CDR3 consists of 14 residues. Between the trimmed V and J ends, which lost 0 bases and 1 base, there was a span of 8 bases. CDR3 bases: TGTGCCAGCAGCGTAGGCCCCACATCCTACGAGCAGTACGTC. This encodes CASSVGPTSYEQYV.

The V call is TRBV10-2, the J call TRBJ1-5; the D is unclear. The CDR3 consists of 14 residues. Trimming took off 3 bases at V and 2 bases at J, with 8 bases between the two ends. The germline CDR1 and CDR2 sequences are WSHSY and SAAADI. Here the CDR3 reads CASSDRVGNQPQHF. CDR3 DNA sequence: TGCGCCAGCAGTGATCGGGTTGGCAATCAGCCCCAGCATTTT.

The chain combines TRBV28 with TRBJ1-5, with D possibly TRBD1 on 5 matching bases. The CDR3 has 16 residues. Germline V gives CDR1 MDHEN, CDR2 SYDVKM. Trimming took 5 bases from V and 1 from J, leaving 15 bases between them. CDR3 nucleotides: TGTGCCAGCAGTCCCTCAGCCGGGGGAAGCAATCAGCCCCAGCATTTT. Translated: CASSPSAGGSNQPQHF.

CDR3: CASSIADRSTDTQYF. DNA for the CDR3: TGTGCCAGTAGTATAGCCGACAGAAGCACAGATACGCAGTATTTT. V gene TRBV19 combines with J gene TRBJ2-3; a weak D match, TRBD1 (5 bases). Deletions cut 1 base from V and 0 bases from J, with 8 bases between. Germline CDR1 LNHDA, CDR2 SQIVND (reference sequence). CDR3 length: 15 residues.

The V call is TRBV2, the J call TRBJ1-3, with 8 bases identical to TRBD1. CDR3 length: 12 residues. V lost 9 bases, J lost 4 bases, and 2 bases stayed unmatched. The germline CDR1 and CDR2 sequences are SNHLY and FYNNEI. The CDR3 coding sequence is TGTGCCAGTCGGACAGGGGGAAACACCATATATTTT. Translated, it gives CASRTGGNTIYF.

The rearrangement joins TRBV3-1 (or the pseudogene TRBV3-2) to TRBJ2-5; tentative D call: TRBD2 (6 bases). V was cut by 4 bases and J by 5 bases, with 8 bases left in between. Germline V gene sequence: CDR1 LGHDT, CDR2 YNNKEL (reference sequence). The CDR3 length is 12 residues. The CDR3 nucleotides are TGTGCCAGCAGCCGGGCGGGGGAGACCCAGTACTTC. It codes for CASSRAGETQYF.

V usage is TRBV27 and J usage is TRBJ1-4, with D uncertain. CDR3 size: 15 residues. Germline CDR1 MNHEY, CDR2 SMNVEV (reference sequence). Deletions cut 2 bases from V and 8 bases from J, with 15 bases between. This CDR3 reads CASSLISAAGEKLFF. The CDR3 DNA reads as TGTGCCAGCAGTTTAATTTCGGCAGCGGGGGAAAAACTGTTTTTT.

This sequence joins TRBV19 and TRBJ2-7; D not resolved. CDR3 length: 14 amino acids. Germline V gives CDR1 LNHDA, CDR2 SQIVND (reference sequence). V was pared by 3 bases and J by 3 bases, with 12 bases between. CDR3 nucleotides: TGTGCCAGTAGTATCGGCAGGTTTGGCTACGAGCAGTACTTC. Its translation: CASSIGRFGYEQYF.

The genes are TRBV18 and TRBJ1-2; tentative D call: TRBD1 (6 bases). The germline V gene encodes CDR1 KGHSH and CDR2 LQKENI. The CDR3 totals 14 residues. The ends were cut back, 2 bases at V and 5 bases at J, with 12 bases in the middle. In DNA, the CDR3 is TGTGCCAGCTCACCAGTGGGGGCGAAGTATGGCTACACCTTC. Translated, it gives CASSPVGAKYGYTF.